Each of the 24 T cell receptor beta chains below was sequenced from the same sample in a study of pediatric ulcerative colitis. The repertoire was sequenced with immunoSEQ multiplex PCR; TCRdb's copy has only in-frame clones and lacks some. The data show about 64,000 clones, 70% to 80% seen once. Input material: blood. The receptors were sampled from a boy between 5 and 17 years old with moderate ulcerative colitis.

This clone occurred a few times. The rearrangement uses TRBV14 and TRBJ1-6, with D possibly matching TRBD1 (5 bases). Trimming removed 0 bases at V and 8 bases at J, with 11 bases between. CDR1 and CDR2 from the germline V gene are SGHDN and FVKESK. This CDR3 contains 15 residues. This chain's CDR3 is CASSQDLGTYSPLHF. The CDR3 DNA reads TGTGCCAGCAGCCAAGATCTAGGGACCTATTCACCCCTCCACTTT.

The table lists this clone with a few counts. The V call is TRBV9, the J call TRBJ2-7; D is possibly TRBD1 or TRBD2 (6 bases each). Germline V gene data show CDR1 as SGDLS and CDR2 as YYNGEE. Trimming cost V 3 bases and J 6 bases, with 10 bases left between them. CDR3 length equals 12 residues. The CDR3 loop reads CASSATGAEQYF. The CDR3 nucleotides are TGTGCCAGCAGCGCCACGGGGGCCGAGCAGTACTTC.

The V and J genes are TRBV25-1 and TRBJ2-7, with 8 bases that match TRBD2. Trimming took 1 base from V and 1 from J; bases not matched to a gene: 12. In germline, CDR1 is MGHDK, CDR2 SYGVNS. The CDR3 spans 18 residues. CDR3 nucleotides: TGTGCCAGCAGTGAATTGGGGGCTGAAGCGGGGGATTCCTACGAGCAGTACTTC. Translating it yields CASSELGAEAGDSYEQYF.

This rearrangement joins TRBV18 to TRBJ1-1, with TRBD1 matching over 10 bases. V shed 3 bases, J shed 0 bases, and the junction held 1 base outside the gene matches. The CDR3 contains 15 residues. Germline CDR1 reads KGHSH; CDR2 reads LQKENI. The CDR3 loop is CASSPGQGMNTEAFF. Written as DNA, the CDR3 is TGTGCCAGCTCACCGGGACAGGGGATGAACACTGAAGCTTTCTTT.

This clone was detected a few times. The rearrangement joins TRBV18 to TRBJ1-3; D might be TRBD1 (6 bases). This CDR3 is built from 16 residues. The germline gives CDR1 KGHSH, CDR2 LQKENI. V lost 2 bases and J 0 bases, leaving 11 bases between the germline ends. CDR3 sequence reads: CASSPGQTNSGNTIYF. As DNA, the CDR3 is TGTGCCAGCTCACCAGGACAGACGAACTCTGGAAACACCATATATTTT.

The chain uses TRBV7-9 and TRBJ2-3, with a tentative D call TRBD1 (7 bases). This CDR3 region has 13 residues. V was pared by 5 bases and J by 10 bases, with 16 bases between. The germline V gene encodes CDR1 SEHNR and CDR2 FQNEAQ (reference sequence). The DNA of the CDR3 is TGTGCCAGCAGCACTGGCGGGACAGCCTCGCAGTATTTT. This gives the protein CASSTGGTASQYF.

The chain links TRBV30 to TRBJ1-2, with D uncertain. The CDR3 is 11 amino acids. Per germline, CDR1 GTSNPN and CDR2 SVGIG (reference sequence). V was pared by 2 bases and J by 8 bases, with 9 bases between. The CDR3 protein is CAWSSRSGYTF. Written as DNA, the CDR3 is TGTGCCTGGAGTAGCCGCTCGGGCTACACCTTC. The whole variable domain, filled in from reference TRBV30 and TRBJ1-2, reads SQTIHQWPATLVQPVGSPLSLECTVEGTSNPNLYWYRQAAGRGLQLLFYSVGIGQISSEVPQNLSASRPQDRQFILSSKKLLLSDSGFYLCAWSSRSGYTFGSGTRLTVV.

This sequence joins TRBV4-1 and TRBJ2-2; D unresolved. This CDR3 region has 14 residues. Trimming took off 1 base at V and 1 base at J, with 4 bases between the two ends. From germline, CDR1 is MGHRA and CDR2 YSYEKL. CDR3 DNA: TGCGCCAGCAGCCAAGGACTGAACACCGGGGAGCTGTTTTTT. Translating it yields CASSQGLNTGELFF.

Only a few counts were recorded for this clone. The chain has TRBV5-1 and TRBJ1-3, with unresolved D. From germline, CDR1 is SGHRS and CDR2 YFSETQ. The CDR3 spans 15 residues. The ends were cut back, 0 bases at V and 1 base at J, with 8 bases in the middle. The CDR3, as DNA: TGCGCCAGCAGCTTGGGCAGTATTTCTGGAAACACCATATATTTT. It is translated as CASSLGSISGNTIYF.

J is TRBJ2-7 and V is TRBV9; TRBD2 aligns across 10 bases. With V trimmed by 4 bases and J by 2 bases, 6 bases remained unmatched. Looked up from germline, CDR1 is SGDLS and CDR2 is YYNGEE. The CDR3 is 15 residues long. CDR3 sequence reads: CASSPGTSVAYEQYF. In DNA, the CDR3 is TGTGCCAGCAGCCCTGGGACTAGCGTGGCCTACGAGCAGTACTTC.

This chain links TRBV20-1 with TRBJ2-7, with D unresolved. Germline assignment: CDR1 DFQATT and CDR2 SNEGSKA (reference sequence). The CDR3 is 11 amino acids. V was pared by 5 bases and J by 2 bases, with 7 bases between. This chain's CDR3 is CSAGVTYEQYF. The CDR3 coding sequence is TGCAGTGCTGGAGTTACCTACGAGCAGTACTTC.

The rearrangement links TRBV4-2 to TRBJ2-1; the match to TRBD2 covers 8 bases. Trimming took 4 bases from V and 0 from J; bases not matched to a gene: 5. The CDR3 consists of 16 residues. From germline, CDR1 is LGHNA and CDR2 YNFKEQ. Here the CDR3 DNA reads TGTGCCAGCAGCCTTAGAGCGGGAGACTCCTACAATGAGCAGTTCTTC. This codes for CASSLRAGDSYNEQFF.

J is TRBJ2-2 and V is TRBV7-2; perhaps TRBD1 as D (5 bases). Germline V gene sequence: CDR1 SGHTA, CDR2 FQGNSA. CDR3 size: 16 residues. The ends were cut back, 5 bases at V and 5 bases at J, with 18 bases in the middle. The CDR3: CASSPRRERRTGELFF. CDR3 bases: TGTGCCAGCAGCCCCCGCAGGGAAAGAAGAACCGGGGAGCTGTTTTTT.

This chain uses TRBV7-9 with TRBJ1-1, with 8 bases identical to TRBD1. Trimming cost V 4 bases and J 7 bases; bases outside gene matches: 5. Germline loops: CDR1 SEHNR, CDR2 FQNEAQ (reference sequence). The CDR3 extends over 13 amino acids. The CDR3 reads CASSWDRRFEAFF. CDR3 nucleotide sequence: TGTGCCAGCAGCTGGGACAGGCGATTTGAAGCTTTCTTT.

This chain joins TRBV18 and TRBJ2-1; 11 nucleotides agree with TRBD2. Losses at the gene ends were 4 bases for V and 6 bases for J; bases not matched to a gene: 17. Germline values: CDR1 KGHSH, CDR2 LQKENI. This CDR3 contains 19 residues. The CDR3 bases are TGTGCCAGCTCACTATCCGGGACTAGCGGAAGACCCATCCTCAATGAGCAGTTCTTC. This gives the protein CASSLSGTSGRPILNEQFF.

This clone was counted a few times. The V gene is TRBV2, the J gene TRBJ1-1, with D possibly matching TRBD1 (5 bases). In germline, CDR1 is SNHLY, CDR2 FYNNEI. CDR3 length: 14 amino acids. Between the trimmed V and J ends, which lost 8 bases and 4 bases, there was a span of 17 bases. The CDR3 reads CASRVWGESTEAFF. The CDR3 bases are TGTGCCAGCCGGGTATGGGGGGAGAGCACTGAAGCTTTCTTT. The full variable domain, its missing parts supplied by reference TRBV2 and TRBJ1-1, is EPEVTQTPSHQVTQMGQEVILRCVPISNHLYFYWYRQILGQKVEFLVSFYNNEISEKSEIFDDQFSVERPDGSNFTLKIRSTKLEDSAMYFCASRVWGESTEAFFGQGTRLTVV.

The sample holds one count of this clone. The chain carries TRBV7-6 and TRBJ2-2; the D is unclear. CDR3 length: 12 residues. Germline values: CDR1 SGHVS, CDR2 FNYEAQ. The V end lost 4 bases, the J end lost 4 bases, and 4 bases lay between the germline ends. As DNA, the CDR3 is TGTGCCAGCAGCTGGGCCACCGGGGAGCTGTTTTTT. Its translation is CASSWATGELFF.

This clone was counted a single time. The chain joins TRBV18 to TRBJ2-7; D unresolved. V gave up 2 bases and J gave up 2 bases, with 10 bases separating them. CDR1 and CDR2 (germline): KGHSH, LQKENI. This CDR3 is 14 amino acids long. CDR3 coding DNA: TGTGCCAGCTCACCAACACCAGTGGCCTACGAGCAGTACTTC. This codes for CASSPTPVAYEQYF. Looking up the rest from reference TRBV18 and TRBJ2-7 gives the full variable domain: NAGVMQNPRHLVRRRGQEARLRCSPMKGHSHVYWYRQLPEEGLKFMVYLQKENIIDESGMPKERFSAEFPKEGPSILRIQQVVRGDSAAYFCASSPTPVAYEQYFGPGTRLTVT.

V usage is TRBV11-2 and J usage is TRBJ2-3; D possibly corresponds to TRBD1 (6 bases). The CDR3 is 13 residues long. The V gene's germline CDR1 is SGHAT and CDR2 FQNNGV. The CDR3: CAVAGAAPDTQYF. In DNA form, the CDR3 reads TGTGCAGTAGCAGGGGCAGCTCCAGATACGCAGTATTTT.

The chain uses TRBV7-2 and TRBJ1-2, with 7 bases aligning to TRBD1. With V trimmed by 5 bases and J by 8 bases, 8 bases remained unmatched. The germline gives CDR1 SGHTA, CDR2 FQGNSA. The CDR3 is 13 residues long. The CDR3 protein is CASSVNRGSGYTF. The CDR3 DNA sequence: TGTGCCAGCAGCGTGAACAGGGGTAGCGGCTACACCTTC.

V is TRBV29-1 and J is TRBJ2-7; D uncertain. The CDR3 contains 11 residues. Germline V gene data show CDR1 as SQVTM and CDR2 as ANQGSEA. Trimming pared 5 bases from V and 2 bases from J, leaving 7 bases between. The CDR3 loop is CSVLVAYEQYF. The CDR3, as DNA: TGCAGCGTTCTCGTCGCCTACGAGCAGTACTTC.

This chain uses TRBV14 with TRBJ1-1; TRBD1 is a possible D gene (5 bases). Per germline, CDR1 SGHDN and CDR2 FVKESK. The CDR3 totals 17 residues. V gave up 1 base and J gave up 6 bases, with 21 bases separating them. CDR3 coding DNA: TGTGCCAGCAGCCAAGTCGACAGCTCAATATACTCCTCTGAAGCTTTCTTT. As protein: CASSQVDSSIYSSEAFF.

The chain links TRBV18 to TRBJ1-1; TRBD1 might be the D (6 bases). Germline loops: CDR1 KGHSH, CDR2 LQKENI. Trimming shortened V by 5 bases and J by 1 base, and 17 bases separated the two germline ends. The CDR3 has 16 residues. DNA of the CDR3: TGTGCCAGCTCAATAGGACAGCTAGTTAAGAACACTGAAGCTTTCTTT. This encodes CASSIGQLVKNTEAFF.

V gene TRBV4-1 combines with J gene TRBJ1-2; D is undetermined. V lost 2 bases, J lost 8 bases, and 30 bases lay in between. Germline V gene lookup returns CDR1 MGHRA and CDR2 YSYEKL. This CDR3 region has 19 residues. As DNA, the CDR3 is TGCGCCAGCAGCCAACATCGCCGGGCCCGTGGTCGGGCGGTCGGAGGCTACACCTTC. Amino acids: CASSQHRRARGRAVGGYTF.